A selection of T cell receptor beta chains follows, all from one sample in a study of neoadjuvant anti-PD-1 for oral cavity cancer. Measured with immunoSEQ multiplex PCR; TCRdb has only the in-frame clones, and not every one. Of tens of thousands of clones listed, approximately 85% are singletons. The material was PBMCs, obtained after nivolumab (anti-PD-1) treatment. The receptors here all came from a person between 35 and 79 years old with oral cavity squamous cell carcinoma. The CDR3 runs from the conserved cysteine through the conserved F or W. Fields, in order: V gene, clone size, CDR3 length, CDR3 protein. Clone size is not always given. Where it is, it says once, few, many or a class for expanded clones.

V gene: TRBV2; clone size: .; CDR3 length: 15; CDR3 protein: CASSEDDSVSDEQYF
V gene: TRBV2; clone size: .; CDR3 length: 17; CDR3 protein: CASRGGASALSYNEQFF
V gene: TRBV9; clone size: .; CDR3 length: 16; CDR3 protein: CGSSVDRGYSNQPQHF
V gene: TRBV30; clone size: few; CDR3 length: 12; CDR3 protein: CACTTGANVLTF
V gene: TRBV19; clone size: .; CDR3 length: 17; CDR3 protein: CASSGRTSSSALDTQYF
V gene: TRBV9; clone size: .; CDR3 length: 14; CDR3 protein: CASSVDTYTGELFF
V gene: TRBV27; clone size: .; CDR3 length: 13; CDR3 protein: CASSLSRVYEQYF
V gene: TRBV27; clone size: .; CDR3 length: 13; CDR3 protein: CASSLKQGNTIYF
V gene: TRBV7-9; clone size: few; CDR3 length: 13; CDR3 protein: CATETSLSYEQYF
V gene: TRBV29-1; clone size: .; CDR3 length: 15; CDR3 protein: CSVEGQPKFYNEQFF
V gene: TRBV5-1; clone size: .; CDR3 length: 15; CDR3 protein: CASSLGGQATYEQYF
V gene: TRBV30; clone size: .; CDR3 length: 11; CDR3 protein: CAWSPQYEQYF
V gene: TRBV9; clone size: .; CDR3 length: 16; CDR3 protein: CASSVATAGAYNEQFF
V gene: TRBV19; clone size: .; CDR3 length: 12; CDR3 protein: CASSICCVYAFF
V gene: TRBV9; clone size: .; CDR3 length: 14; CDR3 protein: CASSVGPSSYEQYF
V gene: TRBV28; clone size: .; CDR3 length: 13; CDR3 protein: CASRGTPNTEAFF
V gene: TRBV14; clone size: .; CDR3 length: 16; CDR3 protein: CASSLDPGQGVYGYTF
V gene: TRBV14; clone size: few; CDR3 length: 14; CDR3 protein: CASSPVDRNNEQFF
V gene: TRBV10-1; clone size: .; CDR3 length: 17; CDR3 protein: CASSESIVAGGPREQYF
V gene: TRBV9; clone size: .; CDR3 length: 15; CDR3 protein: CASRRGLEIVNEQFF
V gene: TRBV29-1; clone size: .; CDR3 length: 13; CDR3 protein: CSVLPTSGSEQYF
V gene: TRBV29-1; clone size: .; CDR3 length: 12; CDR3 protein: CSVESGSYEQYF
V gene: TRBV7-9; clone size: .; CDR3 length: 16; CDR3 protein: CASSHHTQPSPYEQYF
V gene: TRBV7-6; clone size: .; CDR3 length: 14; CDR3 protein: CASSLATGTGELFF
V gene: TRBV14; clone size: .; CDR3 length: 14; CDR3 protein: CASSQGHPPGELFF
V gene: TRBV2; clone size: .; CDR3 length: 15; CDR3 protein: CASSGYFPGDTEAFF
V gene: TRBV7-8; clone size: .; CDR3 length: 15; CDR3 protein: CAIRNEGQGVLGYTF
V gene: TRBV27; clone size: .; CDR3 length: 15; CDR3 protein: CASSPFGTGSYEQYF
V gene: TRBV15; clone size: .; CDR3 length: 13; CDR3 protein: CATGKQGNTEAFF
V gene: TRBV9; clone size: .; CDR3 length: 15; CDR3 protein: CASSQAGGYTGELFF
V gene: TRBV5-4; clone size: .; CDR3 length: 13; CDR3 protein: CASSLVVGGELFF
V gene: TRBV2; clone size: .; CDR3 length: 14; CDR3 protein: CASSSQGSNQPQHF
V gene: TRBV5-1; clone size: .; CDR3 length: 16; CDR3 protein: CASSPGPGLGRDTQYF
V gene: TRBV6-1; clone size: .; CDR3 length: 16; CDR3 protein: CASSDEVLSLNYGYTF
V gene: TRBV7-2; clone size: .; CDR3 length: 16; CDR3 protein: CASSQQPTSGGGELFF
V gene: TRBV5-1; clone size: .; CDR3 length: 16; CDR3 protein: CASSLGVAGGTDTQYF
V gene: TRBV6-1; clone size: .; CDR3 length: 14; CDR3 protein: CASSQDRASYEQYF
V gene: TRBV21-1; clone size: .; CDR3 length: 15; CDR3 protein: CASSKGTSGRREQYF
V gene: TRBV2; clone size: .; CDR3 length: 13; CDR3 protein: CASSRDGNYEQYF
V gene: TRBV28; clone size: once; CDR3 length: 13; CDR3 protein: CASSHPSTLEQFF
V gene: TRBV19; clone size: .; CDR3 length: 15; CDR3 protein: CASSPRRESNYEQYF
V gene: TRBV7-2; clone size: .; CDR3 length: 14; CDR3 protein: CASSLIRGTGELFF
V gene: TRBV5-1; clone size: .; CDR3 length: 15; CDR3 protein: CASSLWGDTYNEQFF
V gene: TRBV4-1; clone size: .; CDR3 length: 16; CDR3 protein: CASSQDTRQGRTEAFF
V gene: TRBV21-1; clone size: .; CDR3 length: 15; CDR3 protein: CASSINPLVSNEQFF
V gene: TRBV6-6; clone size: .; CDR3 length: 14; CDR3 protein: CASRLGLAIYEQYF
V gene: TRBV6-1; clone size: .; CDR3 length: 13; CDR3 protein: CASVAGGLNEQFF
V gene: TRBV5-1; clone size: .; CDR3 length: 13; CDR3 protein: CASSLTLNNEQFF
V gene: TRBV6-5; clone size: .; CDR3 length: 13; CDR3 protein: CASATGVPYEQYF
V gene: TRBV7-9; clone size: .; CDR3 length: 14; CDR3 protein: CASSSSARENIQYF
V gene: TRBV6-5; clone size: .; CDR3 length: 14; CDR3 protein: CASSPGQGGQPQHF